This record looks at one T cell receptor (beta chain) sequence and its context. Its antigen specificity is not known. There are no base qualities to consult, and no much larger clone falls within one base. TCRbeta CDR3 regions were amplified from genomic DNA by means of the immunoSEQ Assay, a bias-controlled multiplex PCR. In the source study's methods: Within the assay, amplification of reference gene primers was used to estimate how many nucleated cells each sample contained. Sequence reads were collapsed and filtered to measure the absolute abundance of every unique TCRbeta CDR3 rearrangement. For each sample, productive Simpson clonality was calculated as the square root of Simpson's diversity index over productive rearrangements. TCRdb limited this immuneACCESS table to in-frame rearrangements with V and J called. A share of clones is missing; checked studies link under half to unresolved V genes, and the rest is unexplained. V, J and clone size were drawn from that table, and D and trimming were deduced from the DNA. Here the sample has fewer than 80,000 clones; 90% occur a single time. Clones ranked in the top ten supply about 2.4% of the sample.

This sample stems from a study of blood T cell repertoires in COVID-19 (dated by TCRdb to 2018 to 2021). Regarding the study in general: Collaborator samples came from the United States, Italy and Spain and covered acute and convalescent phases of COVID-19. Samples came from the ongoing ImmuneRACE study (first 160 participants) plus 1,254 subjects from 6 global collaborators. The material from the prospective study consisted of cDNA or gDNA derived from T cells, B-cell-depleted T cells, or PBMCs. The repertoires were released in a freely available public database meant as a resource for research on the immune response to SARS-CoV-2. The dataset comprised deeply sampled blood TCRbeta repertoires from subjects exposed to, actively infected with, or recovered from COVID-19. The sample metadata nearly always contained a de-identified subject ID, COVID-19 status, age in years and sex. Where HLA class I and class II types were available, the types were taken from metadata supplied by the sample provider, not from assay-based typing.

The collaborating institutions used their own protocols to collect whole blood in K2EDTA tubes. For TCRbeta analysis, collaborators shipped samples in one of three forms: frozen whole blood, isolated PBMCs, or DNA extracted from either of those sample types. Including the terminal cysteine and phenylalanine, the CDR3 comprises 11 residues. This entry keeps only the CDR3 DNA: 33 bases, framed from base 1. Looking up the germline V gene yields CDR1 MDHEN and CDR2 SYDVKM. V was cut back by 11 bases and J by 1 base, leaving a gap of 8 bases between them. The full study reports these points: How much clinical and demographic metadata was included differed by source and by participant, and the metadata was provided uncurated.

Input material: peripheral blood. The rearranged chain carries TRBV28 and TRBJ1-1; the D gene assignment is ambiguous. The TCR originated in a human donor in a cohort sampled during active COVID-19. The DNA is TGTGCCCTCGTTAGGAACACTGAAGCTTTCTTT. It encodes CALVRNTEAFF.